The text below deals with one TCR beta chain. V was cut by 2 bases and J by 8 bases, with 16 bases left in between. The CDR3 totals 15 residues. Germline loops: CDR1 MNHEY, CDR2 SMNVEV (reference sequence). This entry is derived from a study of shared clonotypes between healthy human individuals. Some clones are missing from TCRdb's copy, which holds only in-frame ones; the method was immunoSEQ multiplex PCR. Of around 700,000 clones listed, 55% to 75% were seen once; the top ten hold 1.5% to 2%. This clonotype was sampled from a woman between 25 and 40 years old in good health. The sample consisted of memory CD4+ T cells sorted from blood. As for subset: CD45RA-negative fraction. The genes are TRBV27 and TRBJ2-1; D unclear. CDR3 region: CASSLISRARDEQFF. The CDR3 region has the DNA TGTGCCAGCAGTTTAATCTCCCGGGCCCGCGATGAGCAGTTCTTC.